What follows are 9 T cell receptor beta chains derived from one specimen sequenced in a study of blood T cell repertoires in COVID-19. Sequencing used immunoSEQ multiplex PCR; TCRdb keeps in-frame clones, though not all of them. The sample has 350,000 to 400,000 clones, 88% seen once. Sequenced sample: PBMCs or T cells enriched from blood (not recorded which). These receptors originate from a woman between 18 and 29 years old who had recovered from COVID-19.

This clone was detected only a few times. The V and J genes are TRBV18 and TRBJ2-7; 7 bases align to TRBD1. The CDR3 has 17 residues. Germline V gene lookup returns CDR1 KGHSH and CDR2 LQKENI. After removal of 1 base from V and 2 bases from J, the junction contained 11 bases not matched to a gene. The CDR3 bases are TGTGCCAGCTCACCACAAATAGGGACAGACGGGGCCTACGAGCAGTACTTC. Its protein is CASSPQIGTDGAYEQYF.

The chain links TRBV24-1 to TRBJ2-5; 8 positions match TRBD1. Germline CDR1 and CDR2: KGHDR and SFDVKD. This CDR3 has 14 amino acids. The junction had 5 bases not matched to a gene; V was cut back by 4 bases and J by 5 bases. CDR3 sequence (DNA): TGTGCCACCAGTGACCGGGACAGGTTTGAGACCCAGTACTTC. Amino acids: CATSDRDRFETQYF.

This clone turned up a few times. The V call is TRBV6-2 or TRBV6-3, the J call TRBJ1-6; 7 bases agree with TRBD1. V shed 2 bases and J 10 bases; nucleotides not matched to a gene: 8. The CDR3 is 15 amino acids. Germline V CDR1 and CDR2: MNHEY, SVGEGT. The CDR3 here is CASSYEQGLSSPLHF. The CDR3 DNA follows: TGTGCCAGCAGTTACGAACAGGGGCTCTCATCACCCCTCCACTTT.

The chain carries TRBV5-6 and TRBJ1-3, with D maybe TRBD1 (6 bases). Germline loops: CDR1 SGHDT, CDR2 YYEEEE. The CDR3 is made up of 14 amino acids. Trimming stripped 6 bases from V and 7 bases from J, with 17 bases between. The CDR3 nucleotides read TGTGCCAGCACCTACCAGGGGAATGGGAACACCATATATTTT. It translates to CASTYQGNGNTIYF.

In this sample, this clone turned up once. The chain recombines TRBV19 with TRBJ1-2; weak D call: TRBD1 (5 bases). V lost 7 bases and J lost 8, with 20 bases in between. The CDR3 covers 14 residues. Germline V lookup: CDR1 LNHDA, CDR2 SQIVND (reference sequence). DNA of the CDR3: TGTGCCAGTACCCTATGGTCGGGGGAAGGAGGCTACACCTTC. Its translation: CASTLWSGEGGYTF.

This chain links TRBV4-1 with TRBJ2-2; possible D gene TRBD2, 5 bases. Germline assignment: CDR1 MGHRA and CDR2 YSYEKL. Trimming cost V 1 base and J 6 bases, with 18 bases left between them. This CDR3 is 17 amino acids long. The CDR3 region has the DNA TGCGCCAGCAGCCAAGGCACTTTACCGGGGTTATCCGGGGAGCTGTTTTTT. Translating gives CASSQGTLPGLSGELFF.

The V call is TRBV6-5, the J call TRBJ1-1, with D tentatively TRBD1 (5 bases). The germline V gene has CDR1 MNHEY and CDR2 SVGAGI. The CDR3 length is 14 residues. Trimming removed 6 bases at V and 1 base at J, with 12 bases between. CDR3 sequence (DNA): TGTGCCAGCAGCGCGACAGTTGGGAACACTGAAGCTTTCTTT. This sequence encodes CASSATVGNTEAFF.

The chain carries TRBV11-2 and TRBJ1-4; possibly TRBD1 for D (6 bases). Germline lookup yields CDR1 SGHAT and CDR2 FQNNGV. V lost 5 bases, J lost 6 bases, and 19 bases lay in between. The CDR3 loop spans 16 amino acids. The CDR3, as DNA: TGTGCCAGCAGCCTCGGTAACGGGACAAGAGATGAAAAACTGTTTTTT. The encoded protein is CASSLGNGTRDEKLFF.

The genes are TRBV2 and TRBJ2-7, with 15 nucleotides matching TRBD2. Germline V gene lookup returns CDR1 SNHLY and CDR2 FYNNEI. V dropped 5 bases and J dropped 6; count of bases not matched to a gene: 8. The CDR3 is 16 amino acids. This CDR3 is CASSLGTSGGRVEQYF. For the CDR3, the DNA is TGTGCCAGCAGTCTCGGGACTAGCGGGGGGAGGGTCGAGCAGTACTTC.